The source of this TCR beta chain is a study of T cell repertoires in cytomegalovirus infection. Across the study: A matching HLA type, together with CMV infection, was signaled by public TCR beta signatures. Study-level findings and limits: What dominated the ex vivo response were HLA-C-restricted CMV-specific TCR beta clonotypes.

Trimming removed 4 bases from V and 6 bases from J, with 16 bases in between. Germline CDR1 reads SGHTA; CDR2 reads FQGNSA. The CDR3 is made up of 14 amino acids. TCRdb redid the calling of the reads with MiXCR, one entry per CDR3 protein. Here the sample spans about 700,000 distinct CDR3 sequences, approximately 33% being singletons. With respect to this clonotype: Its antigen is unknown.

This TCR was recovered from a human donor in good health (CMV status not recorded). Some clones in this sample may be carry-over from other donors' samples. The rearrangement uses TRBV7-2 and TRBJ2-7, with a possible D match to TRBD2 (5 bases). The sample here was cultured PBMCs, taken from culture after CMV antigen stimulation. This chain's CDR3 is CASSSIGRAAEQYF. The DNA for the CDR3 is TGTGCCAGCAGCTCCATAGGGCGGGCAGCCGAGCAGTACTTC.